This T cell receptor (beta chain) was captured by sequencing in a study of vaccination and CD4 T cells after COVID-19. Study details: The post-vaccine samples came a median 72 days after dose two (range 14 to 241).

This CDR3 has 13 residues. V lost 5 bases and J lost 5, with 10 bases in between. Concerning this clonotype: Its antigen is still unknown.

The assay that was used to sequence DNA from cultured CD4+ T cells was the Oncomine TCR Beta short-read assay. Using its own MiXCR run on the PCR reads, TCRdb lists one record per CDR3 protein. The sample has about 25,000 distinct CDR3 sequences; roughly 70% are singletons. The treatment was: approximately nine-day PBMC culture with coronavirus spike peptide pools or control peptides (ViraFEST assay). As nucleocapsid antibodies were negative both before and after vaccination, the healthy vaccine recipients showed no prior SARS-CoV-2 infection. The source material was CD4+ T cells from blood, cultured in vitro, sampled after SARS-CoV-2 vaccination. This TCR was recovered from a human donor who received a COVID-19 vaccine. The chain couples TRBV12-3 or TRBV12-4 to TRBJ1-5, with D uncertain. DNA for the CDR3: TGTGCCAGCAGTCCCGCCAACGATCAGCCCCAGCATTTT. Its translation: CASSPANDQPQHF.